The T cell receptor (beta chain) under discussion was sequenced for a study of CD4 and CD8 cells across lung adenocarcinoma regions. The CDR3 length is 17 residues. Germline lookup yields CDR1 MNHNS and CDR2 SASEGT. Localized lung adenocarcinoma, a non-small cell lung cancer, affected the donors. Each CDR3 protein gets one entry after TCRdb re-called the PCR reads with MiXCR. The sample records 9,500 to 15,000 distinct CDR3 sequences, around 50% being singletons. As to this clonotype: One end of the junction does not line up with germline, which may come from a read error.

The chain employs TRBV6-1 and TRBJ2-3; D possibly uses TRBD1 or TRBD2 (7 bases each). The TCR was taken from a female donor with lung adenocarcinoma. The CD4 and CD8 labels of this study may be unreliable. Sample: CD8+ T cells from the margin of a lung tumor. The CDR3 here is CASSESLQGEGADTLYF. The DNA of the CDR3 is TGTGCCAGCAGTGAAAGCCTCCAGGGGGAGGGGGCAGATACGCTGTATTTT.